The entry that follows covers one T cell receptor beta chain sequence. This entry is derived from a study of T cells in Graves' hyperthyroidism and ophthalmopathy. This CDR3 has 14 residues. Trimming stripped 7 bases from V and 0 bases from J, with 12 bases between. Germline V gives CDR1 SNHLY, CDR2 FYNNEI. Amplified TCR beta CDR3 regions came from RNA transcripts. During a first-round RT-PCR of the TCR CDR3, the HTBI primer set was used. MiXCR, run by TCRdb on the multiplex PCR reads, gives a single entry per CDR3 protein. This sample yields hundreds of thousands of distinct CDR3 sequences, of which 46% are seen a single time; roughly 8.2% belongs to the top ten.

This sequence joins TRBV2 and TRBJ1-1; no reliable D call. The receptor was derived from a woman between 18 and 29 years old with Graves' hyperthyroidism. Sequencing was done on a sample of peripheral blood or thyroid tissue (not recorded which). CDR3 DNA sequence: TGTGCCAGCACCAGGAGAGAAGTGAACACTGAAGCTTTCTTT. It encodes CASTRREVNTEAFF.